These 13 T cell receptor beta chains share one sample of origin, sequenced in a study of a mutant IDH1 vaccine in newly diagnosed glioma. Sequenced by immunoSEQ multiplex PCR; TCRdb stores in-frame clones only, minus some. Of about 29,000 clones detected, 65% to 80% appear once; the ten largest clones hold over 6.5%. These receptors lack a known antigen. Time point specified: week 35, safety follow-up. It was 300 ug of mutant IDH1 20-mer peptide that made up each vaccine dose, given with topical imiquimod. Specimen: PBMCs, collected from a glioma patient whose treatment included an IDH1 peptide vaccine. The source of these receptors is a man aged 45-65 years with glioma.

The chain carries TRBV7-2 and TRBJ2-2, with D tentatively TRBD2 (7 bases). The CDR3 spans 14 residues. Trimming took off 3 bases at V and 6 bases at J, with 11 bases between the two ends. The germline CDR1 and CDR2 sequences are SGHTA and FQGNSA. For the CDR3, the DNA is TGTGCCAGCAGCTTTAGGGGGGGGCCCGGGGAGCTGTTTTTT. Translated, it gives CASSFRGGPGELFF. Based on the CDR3 plus reference TRBV7-2 and TRBJ2-2, the full variable domain is GAGVSQSPSNKVTEKGKDVELRCDPISGHTALYWYRQSLGQGLEFLIYFQGNSAPDKSGLPSDRFSAERTGGSVSTLTIQRTQQEDSAVYLCASSFRGGPGELFFGEGSRLTVL.

This sequence joins TRBV5-4 and TRBJ2-7; TRBD2 matches at 7 bases. The germline V gene has CDR1 SGHNT and CDR2 YYREEE (reference sequence). This CDR3 has 14 amino acids. Unmatched junction bases numbered 14, after V lost 9 bases and J lost 5 bases. The CDR3 is CATGVGGSRNEQYF. CDR3 DNA: TGTGCCACGGGGGTTGGCGGGAGTCGGAACGAGCAGTACTTC.

CDR3 sequence reads: CASSWGNQPQHF. DNA of the CDR3: TGTGCCAGCAGTTGGGGGAATCAGCCCCAGCATTTT. This chain links TRBV28 with TRBJ1-5; TRBD1 might be the D (5 bases). The CDR3 covers 12 residues. In germline, CDR1 is MDHEN, CDR2 SYDVKM. V lost 4 bases and J 4 bases, leaving 5 bases between the germline ends.

The CDR3 bases are TGTGCCAGCAGCCAAACTAGCGGGAGTTTGAATGAGCAGTTCTTC. Translating gives CASSQTSGSLNEQFF. The V call is TRBV7-2, the J call TRBJ2-1; the match to TRBD2 covers 11 bases. CDR1 and CDR2 (germline): SGHTA, FQGNSA. There are 15 residues in the CDR3. Germline trimming cut 5 bases from V and 7 bases from J; bases unmatched to any gene: 7.

The chain carries TRBV7-6 and TRBJ2-5; D unclear. Germline V gene sequence: CDR1 SGHVS, CDR2 FNYEAQ. The CDR3 extends over 13 amino acids. Between the trimmed V and J ends, which lost 4 bases and 5 bases, there was a span of 11 bases. CDR3 protein: CASSSSGLETQYF. CDR3 in DNA: TGTGCCAGCAGCTCCTCCGGGCTCGAGACCCAGTACTTC.

The V and J genes are TRBV19 and TRBJ1-6; D is unclear. The V gene's germline CDR1 is LNHDA and CDR2 SQIVND (reference sequence). The germline V and J ends were trimmed by 4 bases and 7 bases, with 11 bases remaining between them. The CDR3 is made up of 14 amino acids. CDR3 loop: CASSNLQVNSPLHF. As DNA, the CDR3 is TGTGCCAGTAGTAACCTTCAGGTAAATTCACCCCTCCACTTT.

The chain joins TRBV7-2 to TRBJ2-7; D perhaps matches TRBD2 (5 bases). CDR3 size: 13 residues. Germline V gives CDR1 SGHTA, CDR2 FQGNSA. V lost 5 bases and J lost 2, with 10 bases in between. CDR3 bases: TGTGCCAGCAGCCCGGGGTTTCCCTACGAGCAGTACTTC. This gives the protein CASSPGFPYEQYF.

The table lists this clone with a few counts. The chain has TRBV5-1 and TRBJ1-1, with D unclear. The CDR3 runs 16 residues. The ends were cut back, 0 bases at V and 0 bases at J, with 12 bases in the middle. Germline values: CDR1 SGHRS, CDR2 YFSETQ. CDR3 sequence: CASSLGPDRMNTEAFF. CDR3 DNA sequence: TGCGCCAGCAGCTTGGGCCCAGATCGAATGAACACTGAAGCTTTCTTT.

This chain joins TRBV4-3 and TRBJ1-1; TRBD1 matches at 9 bases. V gave up 4 bases and J gave up 5 bases; unmatched junction bases: 2. The length of the CDR3 is 13 residues. The germline V gene has CDR1 LGHNA and CDR2 YSLEER. In nucleotides, the CDR3 is TGCGCCAGCAGCCCGGGACAGGGAACTGAAGCTTTCTTT. The encoded protein is CASSPGQGTEAFF.

V gene TRBV4-1 combines with J gene TRBJ2-7; possibly TRBD2 for D (6 bases). Trimming cost V 3 bases and J 2 bases, with 11 bases left between them. CDR3 length equals 14 residues. CDR1 MGHRA and CDR2 YSYEKL come from the germline V gene. In DNA, the CDR3 is TGCGCCAGCAGCCAGGACGGGAGCACCTACGAGCAGTACTTC. This translates into CASSQDGSTYEQYF.

This clone appeared a few times. The V call is TRBV2, the J call TRBJ1-1, with 7 bases fitting TRBD1. J was trimmed by 1 base and V by 7 bases; bases with no gene match: 9. The CDR3 loop spans 15 amino acids. Germline lookup yields CDR1 SNHLY and CDR2 FYNNEI. Here the CDR3 DNA reads TGTGCCAGCACGGAGCGCAGGGGGGGGAACACTGAAGCTTTCTTT. This codes for CASTERRGGNTEAFF.

The rearrangement links TRBV7-2 to TRBJ2-3, with TRBD2 matching 10 bases. This CDR3 contains 16 residues. Germline assignment: CDR1 SGHTA and CDR2 FQGNSA. The V segment lost 2 bases and the J segment 3 bases; nucleotides outside the gene matches: 5. CDR3 nucleotides: TGTGCCAGCAGCTTACCTAGCGGGAGCGGGACAGATACGCAGTATTTT. Encoded protein: CASSLPSGSGTDTQYF.

V usage is TRBV5-1 and J usage is TRBJ1-1; tentatively, D is TRBD1 (6 bases). Looked up from germline, CDR1 is SGHRS and CDR2 is YFSETQ. The ends were cut back, 4 bases at V and 5 bases at J, with 15 bases in the middle. CDR3 length: 14 residues. The CDR3 nucleotides read TGCGCCAGCAGCCCGGCCGGGACAAAGACTGAAGCTTTCTTT. It specifies CASSPAGTKTEAFF.